This T cell receptor beta chain was observed in a study of blood T cell repertoires in COVID-19. Study summary: Sites across the United States, Italy and Spain contributed samples from acute and convalescent COVID-19.

Some clones are missing from TCRdb's copy, which holds only in-frame ones; the method was immunoSEQ multiplex PCR. The sample consists of around 320,000 clones, 65% to 90% of them appearing once. This sequence originates from a human donor in a cohort sampled during active COVID-19. Sequencing was carried out using peripheral blood.

CDR3 in DNA: TGCAGCGTTCAGGACAGGGAAAAGCAAGATACGCAGTATTTT. It specifies CSVQDREKQDTQYF. The rearrangement links TRBV29-1 to TRBJ2-3, with 8 bases aligning to TRBD1. Germline values: CDR1 SQVTM, CDR2 ANQGSEA. The CDR3 extends over 14 amino acids. V dropped 5 bases and J dropped 5; count of bases not matched to a gene: 9.